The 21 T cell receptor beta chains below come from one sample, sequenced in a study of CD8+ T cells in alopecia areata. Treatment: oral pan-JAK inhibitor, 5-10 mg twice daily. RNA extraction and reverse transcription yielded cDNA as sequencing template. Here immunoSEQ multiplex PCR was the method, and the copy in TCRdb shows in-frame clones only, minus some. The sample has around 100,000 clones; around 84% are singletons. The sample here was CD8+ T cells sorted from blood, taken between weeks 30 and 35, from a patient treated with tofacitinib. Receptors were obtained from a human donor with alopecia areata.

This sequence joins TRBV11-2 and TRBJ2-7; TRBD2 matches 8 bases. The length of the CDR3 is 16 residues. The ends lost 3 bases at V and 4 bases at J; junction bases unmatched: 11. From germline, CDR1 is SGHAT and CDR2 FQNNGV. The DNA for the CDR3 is TGTGCCAGCAGCTTGGTAACTAGCGGAGAGGTGTACGAGCAGTACTTC. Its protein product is CASSLVTSGEVYEQYF.

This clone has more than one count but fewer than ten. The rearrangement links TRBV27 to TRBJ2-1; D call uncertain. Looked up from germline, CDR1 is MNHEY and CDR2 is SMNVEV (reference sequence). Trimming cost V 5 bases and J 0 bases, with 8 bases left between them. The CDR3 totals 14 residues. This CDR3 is CASSPLYSYNEQFF. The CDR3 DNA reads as TGTGCCAGCAGTCCCCTCTACTCCTACAATGAGCAGTTCTTC.

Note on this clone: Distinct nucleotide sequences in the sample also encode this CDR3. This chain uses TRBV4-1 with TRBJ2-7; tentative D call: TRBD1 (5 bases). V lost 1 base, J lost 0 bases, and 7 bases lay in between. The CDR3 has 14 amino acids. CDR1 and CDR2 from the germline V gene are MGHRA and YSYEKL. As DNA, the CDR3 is TGCGCCAGCAGCCAAGGGCAGGGCTCCTACGAGCAGTACTTC. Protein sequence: CASSQGQGSYEQYF.

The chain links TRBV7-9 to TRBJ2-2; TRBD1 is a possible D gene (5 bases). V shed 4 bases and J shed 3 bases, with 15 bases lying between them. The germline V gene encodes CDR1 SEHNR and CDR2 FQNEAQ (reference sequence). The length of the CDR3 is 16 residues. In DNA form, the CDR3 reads TGTGCCAGCAGCTCACAGGCGTTTACGGACACCGGGGAGCTGTTTTTT. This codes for CASSSQAFTDTGELFF.

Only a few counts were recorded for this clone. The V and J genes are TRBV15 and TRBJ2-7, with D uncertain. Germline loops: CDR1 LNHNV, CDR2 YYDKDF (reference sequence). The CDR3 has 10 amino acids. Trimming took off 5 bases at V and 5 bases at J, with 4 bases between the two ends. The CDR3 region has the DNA TGTGCCACCAGCGGGAACGAGCAGTACTTC. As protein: CATSGNEQYF.

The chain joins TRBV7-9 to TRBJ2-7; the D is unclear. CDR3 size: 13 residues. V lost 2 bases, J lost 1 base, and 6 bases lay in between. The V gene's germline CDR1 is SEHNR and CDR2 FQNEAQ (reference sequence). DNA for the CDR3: TGTGCCAGCAGCTTACTACAGTCCTACGAGCAGTACTTC. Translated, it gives CASSLLQSYEQYF.

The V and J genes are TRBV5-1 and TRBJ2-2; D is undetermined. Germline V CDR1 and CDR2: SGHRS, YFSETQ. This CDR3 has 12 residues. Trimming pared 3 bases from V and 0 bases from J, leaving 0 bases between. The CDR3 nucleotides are TGCGCCAGCAGCTCGAACACCGGGGAGCTGTTTTTT. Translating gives CASSSNTGELFF.

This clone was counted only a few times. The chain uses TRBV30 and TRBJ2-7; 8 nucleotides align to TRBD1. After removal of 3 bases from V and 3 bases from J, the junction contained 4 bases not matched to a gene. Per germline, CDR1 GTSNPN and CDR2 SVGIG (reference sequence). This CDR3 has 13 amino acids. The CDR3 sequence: CAWREDRVYEQYF. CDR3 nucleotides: TGTGCCTGGAGAGAGGACAGGGTCTACGAGCAGTACTTC.

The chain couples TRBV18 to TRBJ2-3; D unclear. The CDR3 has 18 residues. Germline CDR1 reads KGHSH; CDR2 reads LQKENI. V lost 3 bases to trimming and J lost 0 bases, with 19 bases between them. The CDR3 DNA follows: TGTGCCAGCTCACCCCGGAGCACTCGGCCCGCTAGCACAGATACGCAGTATTTT. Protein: CASSPRSTRPASTDTQYF.

This CDR3 is CASSSRAGVEAFF. The CDR3 DNA sequence: TGTGCCAGCAGCTCACGGGCAGGCGTTGAAGCTTTCTTT. V usage is TRBV7-8 and J usage is TRBJ1-1, with D unresolved. Germline V gene lookup returns CDR1 SGHVS and CDR2 FQNEAQ. CDR3 size: 13 residues. The V gene lost 4 bases and the J gene lost 7 bases, with 13 bases spanning the gap.

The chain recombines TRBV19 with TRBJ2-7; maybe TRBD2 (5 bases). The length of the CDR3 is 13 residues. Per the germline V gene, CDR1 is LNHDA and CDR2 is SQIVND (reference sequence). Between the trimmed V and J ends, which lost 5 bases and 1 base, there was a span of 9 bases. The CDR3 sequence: CASSLAISYEQYF. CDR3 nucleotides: TGTGCCAGTAGTCTAGCTATTTCCTACGAGCAGTACTTC.

The CDR3 spells CASRTGTSGSYNEQFF. CDR3 coding DNA: TGTGCCAGCAGGACAGGGACTAGCGGCTCCTACAATGAGCAGTTCTTC. The chain couples TRBV28 to TRBJ2-1; TRBD2 matches 11 bases. This CDR3 contains 16 residues. The V and J ends lost 6 bases and 0 bases, in that order; junction bases with no gene match: 4. In germline, CDR1 is MDHEN, CDR2 SYDVKM.

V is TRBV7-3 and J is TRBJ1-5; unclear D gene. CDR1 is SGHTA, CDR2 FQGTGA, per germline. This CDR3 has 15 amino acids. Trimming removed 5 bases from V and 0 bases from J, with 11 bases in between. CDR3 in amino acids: CASSPSGDSNQPQHF. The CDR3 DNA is TGTGCCAGCAGCCCTTCTGGGGATAGCAATCAGCCCCAGCATTTT.

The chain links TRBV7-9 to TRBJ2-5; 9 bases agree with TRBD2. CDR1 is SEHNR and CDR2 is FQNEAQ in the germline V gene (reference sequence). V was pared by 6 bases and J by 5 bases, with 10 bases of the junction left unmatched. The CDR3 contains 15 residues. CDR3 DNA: TGTGCCAGCAGGGCGGGAGGGCCGCAGGGGGAGACCCAGTACTTC. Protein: CASRAGGPQGETQYF. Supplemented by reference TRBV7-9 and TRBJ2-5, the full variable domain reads DTGVSQNPRHKITKRGQNVTFRCDPISEHNRLYWYRQTLGQGPEFLTYFQNEAQLEKSRLLSDRFSAERPKGSFSTLEIQRTEQGDSAMYLCASRAGGPQGETQYFGPGTRLLVL.

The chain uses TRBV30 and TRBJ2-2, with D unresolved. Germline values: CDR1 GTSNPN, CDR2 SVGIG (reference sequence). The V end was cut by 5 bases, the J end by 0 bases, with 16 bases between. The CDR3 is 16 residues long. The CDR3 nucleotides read TGTGCCTGGGCCCCCCCTAACAAGGCGAACACCGGGGAGCTGTTTTTT. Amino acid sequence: CAWAPPNKANTGELFF.

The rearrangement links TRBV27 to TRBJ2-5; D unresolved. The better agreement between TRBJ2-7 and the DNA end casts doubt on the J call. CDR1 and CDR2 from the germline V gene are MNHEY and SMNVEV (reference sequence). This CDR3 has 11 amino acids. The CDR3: CASGVSYEQYF. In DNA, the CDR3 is TGTGCCAGCGGGGTCTCCTACGAGCAGTACTTC.

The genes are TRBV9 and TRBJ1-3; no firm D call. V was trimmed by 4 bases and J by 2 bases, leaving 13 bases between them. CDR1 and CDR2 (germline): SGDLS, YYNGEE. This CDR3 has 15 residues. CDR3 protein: CASSQPGRTGNTIYF. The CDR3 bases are TGTGCCAGCAGCCAGCCGGGGAGGACTGGAAACACCATATATTTT.

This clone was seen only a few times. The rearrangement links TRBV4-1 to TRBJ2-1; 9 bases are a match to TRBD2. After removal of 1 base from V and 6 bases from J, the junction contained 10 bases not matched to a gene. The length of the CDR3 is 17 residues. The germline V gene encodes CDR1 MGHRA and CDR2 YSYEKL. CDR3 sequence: CASSQGFMAGGINEQFF. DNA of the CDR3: TGCGCCAGCAGCCAAGGTTTTATGGCGGGAGGGATCAATGAGCAGTTCTTC.

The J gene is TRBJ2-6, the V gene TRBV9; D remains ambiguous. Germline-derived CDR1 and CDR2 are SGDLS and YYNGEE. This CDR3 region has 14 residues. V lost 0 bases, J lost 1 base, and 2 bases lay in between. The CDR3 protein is CASSVVSGANVLTF. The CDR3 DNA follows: TGTGCCAGCAGCGTAGTGTCTGGGGCCAACGTCCTGACTTTC. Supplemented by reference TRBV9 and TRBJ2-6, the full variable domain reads DSGVTQTPKHLITATGQRVTLRCSPRSGDLSVYWYQQSLDQGLQFLIQYYNGEERAKGNILERFSAQQFPDLHSELNLSSLELGDSALYFCASSVVSGANVLTFGAGSRLTVL.

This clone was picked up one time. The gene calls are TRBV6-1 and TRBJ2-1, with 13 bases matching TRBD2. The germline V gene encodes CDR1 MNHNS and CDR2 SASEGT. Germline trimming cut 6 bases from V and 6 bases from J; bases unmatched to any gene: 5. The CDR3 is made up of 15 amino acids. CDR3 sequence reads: CASSGLAGAPNEQFF. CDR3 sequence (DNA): TGTGCCAGCAGCGGACTAGCGGGGGCCCCCAATGAGCAGTTCTTC.

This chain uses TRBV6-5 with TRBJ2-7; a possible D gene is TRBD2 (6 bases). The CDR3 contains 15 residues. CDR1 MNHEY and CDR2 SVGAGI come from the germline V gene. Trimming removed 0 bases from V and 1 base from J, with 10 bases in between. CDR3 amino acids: CASSYSSGNSYEQYF. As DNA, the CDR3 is TGTGCCAGCAGTTACTCTAGCGGCAATTCCTACGAGCAGTACTTC.